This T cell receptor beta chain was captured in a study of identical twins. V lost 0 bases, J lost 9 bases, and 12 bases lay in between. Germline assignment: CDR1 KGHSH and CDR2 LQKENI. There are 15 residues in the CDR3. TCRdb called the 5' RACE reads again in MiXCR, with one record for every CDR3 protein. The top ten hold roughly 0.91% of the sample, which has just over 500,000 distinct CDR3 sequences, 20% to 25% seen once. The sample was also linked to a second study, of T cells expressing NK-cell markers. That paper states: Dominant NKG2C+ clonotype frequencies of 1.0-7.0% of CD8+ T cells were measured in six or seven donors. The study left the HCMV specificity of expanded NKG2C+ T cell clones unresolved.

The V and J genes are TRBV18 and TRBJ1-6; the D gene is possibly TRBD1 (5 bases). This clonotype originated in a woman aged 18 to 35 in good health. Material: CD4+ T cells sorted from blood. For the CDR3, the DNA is TGTGCCAGCTCACCACCGGTTGGGGGAGGTTCACCCCTCCACTTT. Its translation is CASSPPVGGGSPLHF.